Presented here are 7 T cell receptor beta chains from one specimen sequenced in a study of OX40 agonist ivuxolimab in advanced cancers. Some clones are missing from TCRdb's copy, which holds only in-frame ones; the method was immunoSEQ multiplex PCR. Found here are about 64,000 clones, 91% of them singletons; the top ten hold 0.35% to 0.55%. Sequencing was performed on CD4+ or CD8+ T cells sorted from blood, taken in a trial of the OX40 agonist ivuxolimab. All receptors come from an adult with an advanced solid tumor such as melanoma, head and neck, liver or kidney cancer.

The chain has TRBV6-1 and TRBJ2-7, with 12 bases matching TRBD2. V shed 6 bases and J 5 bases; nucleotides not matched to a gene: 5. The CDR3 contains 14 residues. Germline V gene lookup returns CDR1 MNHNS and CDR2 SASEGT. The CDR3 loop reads CASSASGRDDEQYF. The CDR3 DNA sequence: TGTGCCAGCAGCGCTAGCGGGAGGGACGACGAGCAGTACTTC.

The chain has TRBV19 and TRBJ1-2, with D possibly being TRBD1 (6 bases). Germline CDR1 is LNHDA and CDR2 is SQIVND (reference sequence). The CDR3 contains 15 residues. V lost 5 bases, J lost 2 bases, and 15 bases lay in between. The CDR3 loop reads CASSLHGTTNYGYTF. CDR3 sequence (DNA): TGTGCCAGTAGTCTCCACGGGACAACCAACTATGGCTACACCTTC.

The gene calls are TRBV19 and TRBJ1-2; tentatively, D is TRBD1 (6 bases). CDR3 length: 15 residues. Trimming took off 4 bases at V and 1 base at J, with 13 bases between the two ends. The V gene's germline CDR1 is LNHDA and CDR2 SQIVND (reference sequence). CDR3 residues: CASSRPTGLNYGYTF. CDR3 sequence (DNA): TGTGCCAGTAGTAGGCCGACAGGACTTAACTATGGCTACACCTTC.

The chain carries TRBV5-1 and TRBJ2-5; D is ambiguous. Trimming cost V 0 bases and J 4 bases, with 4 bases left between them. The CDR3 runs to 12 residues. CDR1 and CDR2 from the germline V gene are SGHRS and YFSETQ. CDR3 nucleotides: TGCGCCAGCAGCTTGGATAGAGAGACCCAGTACTTC. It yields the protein CASSLDRETQYF.

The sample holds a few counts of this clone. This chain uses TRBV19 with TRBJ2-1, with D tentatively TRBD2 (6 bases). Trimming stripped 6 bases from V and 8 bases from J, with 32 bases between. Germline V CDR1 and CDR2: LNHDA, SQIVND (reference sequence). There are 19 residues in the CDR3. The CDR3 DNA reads TGTGCCAGTAGCGAGGGGTCGGGACTTTGGGCTCGAAAGTTCCATGAGCAGTTCTTC. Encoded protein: CASSEGSGLWARKFHEQFF.

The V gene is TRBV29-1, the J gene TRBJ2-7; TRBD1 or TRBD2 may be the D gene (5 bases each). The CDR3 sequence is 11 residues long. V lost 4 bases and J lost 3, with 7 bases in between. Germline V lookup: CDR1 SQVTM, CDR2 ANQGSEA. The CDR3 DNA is TGCAGCGTTGTTGGGGGCTACGAGCAGTACTTC. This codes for CSVVGGYEQYF.

The CDR3 nucleotides are TGTGCCAGCAGCTCTGTCCGGGACAGTTATATGAACACTGAAGCTTTCTTT. It specifies CASSSVRDSYMNTEAFF. The V and J genes are TRBV5-6 and TRBJ1-1; TRBD1 matches at 7 bases. After removal of 3 bases from V and 0 bases from J, the junction contained 11 bases not matched to a gene. CDR3 length equals 17 residues. Germline CDR1 reads SGHDT; CDR2 reads YYEEEE.